This TCR beta chain was captured in a study of PD-1 blockade in mismatch repair-deficient tumors. Libraries were prepared by immunoSEQ multiplex PCR; TCRdb keeps only in-frame clonotypes and omits some of them. The data show some 120,000 clones, with about 85% seen just once and less than 15% held by the top ten. CDR1 is SGHNT, CDR2 YYREEE, per germline (reference sequence). This CDR3 contains 14 residues. V lost 2 bases and J lost 1, with 7 bases in between. This clone has a single count. The chain couples TRBV5-4 to TRBJ1-3; D is unresolved. The receptor was isolated from an adult with mismatch repair-deficient cancer. The material was peripheral blood, obtained 44 weeks after starting pembrolizumab. CDR3 nucleotides: TGTGCCAGCAGCTTCTCCGGGTCTGGAAACACCATATATTTT. Translating gives CASSFSGSGNTIYF.